This TCR beta chain derives from a study of blood T cell repertoires in COVID-19. Those who participated ranged in age from roughly 18 to 89 years and resided in approximately 26 US areas. Which cohort a participant joined came from the clinical history participants gave. Symptom resolution, clearance, or two negative PCRs marked donors in Cohort 3 as recovered. The junction had 4 bases not matched to a gene; V was cut back by 3 bases and J by 2 bases. This CDR3 has 16 residues. Germline-derived CDR1 and CDR2 are KGHDR and SFDVKD. Original methodology: Using reference gene primer amplification, nucleated cell counts were estimated. Produced via immunoSEQ multiplex PCR; TCRdb's table is partial and in-frame only. V, J and clone size were drawn from that table, and D and trimming were deduced from the DNA. The sample lists a few hundred thousand clones, around 84% seen once, with over 9.5% in the top ten.

This TCR was recovered from a woman aged 18-35 years who had recovered from COVID-19. This sequence joins TRBV24-1 and TRBJ2-1, with TRBD2 matching over 9 bases. The sequenced sample consisted of PBMCs or T cells enriched from blood (not recorded which). The CDR3: CATSDGTSLPYNEQFF. DNA of the CDR3: TGTGCCACCAGTGATGGGACTAGCCTGCCCTACAATGAGCAGTTCTTC.